The rows below give T cell receptor beta chains drawn from one sample of a study of shared clonotypes between healthy human individuals. Libraries were prepared by immunoSEQ multiplex PCR; TCRdb keeps only in-frame clonotypes and omits some of them. The table lists about 1.1 million clones, roughly 74% of them singletons. The material sequenced was memory CD4+ T cells from PBMCs. These receptors came from a man aged 18 to 30 in good health. Some clones in this sample may be carry-over from other donors' samples. Each CDR3 is given with its conserved first and last residue. D genes are given only for firm matches. Size values are once, few and many counts, or a class for expanded clones, and some rows have none.

clone size: NA; J gene: TRBJ1-4; D gene: NA; V gene: TRBV10-3; CDR3 DNA: TGTGCCATCAGTGAGTCCCCAGGGACAAATGAAAAACTGTTTTTT; CDR3 protein: CAISESPGTNEKLFF
clone size: NA; J gene: TRBJ1-2; D gene: NA; V gene: TRBV28; CDR3 DNA: TGTGCCAGCAGTTTGCTGAACTATGGCTACACCTTC; CDR3 protein: CASSLLNYGYTF
clone size: NA; J gene: TRBJ2-7; D gene: TRBD1; V gene: TRBV19; CDR3 DNA: TGTGCCAGTTCCTCTGGACAGGGGAGACTCGACGAGCAGTACTTC; CDR3 protein: CASSSGQGRLDEQYF
clone size: NA; J gene: TRBJ1-2; D gene: NA; V gene: TRBV5-1; CDR3 DNA: TGCGCCAGCAGCTGGCTTGGGGTCTCCGACTATGGCTACACCTTC; CDR3 protein: CASSWLGVSDYGYTF
clone size: NA; J gene: TRBJ1-1; D gene: NA; V gene: TRBV2; CDR3 DNA: TGTGCCAGTATTAAAACCAGAGGGGAGGGTGAAGCTTTCTTT; CDR3 protein: CASIKTRGEGEAFF
clone size: NA; J gene: TRBJ1-2; D gene: NA; V gene: TRBV28; CDR3 DNA: TGTGCCAGCAGTTCCCCTTGGCAGGGGCTCTATGGCTACACCTTC; CDR3 protein: CASSSPWQGLYGYTF
clone size: few; J gene: TRBJ1-5; D gene: NA; V gene: TRBV19; CDR3 DNA: TGTGCCAGTAGTATAGATCGTATTCAGCCCCAGCATTTT; CDR3 protein: CASSIDRIQPQHF
clone size: NA; J gene: TRBJ1-4; D gene: TRBD1; V gene: TRBV5-1; CDR3 DNA: TGCGCCAGCAGCGTCCGGGACAGGGGTCAGGATGAAAAACTGTTTTTT; CDR3 protein: CASSVRDRGQDEKLFF
clone size: NA; J gene: TRBJ2-7; D gene: TRBD1; V gene: TRBV28; CDR3 DNA: TGTGCCAGCAGTCCCGGGACAGGGGACGAGCAGTACTTC; CDR3 protein: CASSPGTGDEQYF
clone size: NA; J gene: TRBJ2-6; D gene: NA; V gene: TRBV7-3; CDR3 DNA: TGTGCCAGCAGCGGATTGGGGCCCACTGGGGCCAACGTCCTGACTTTC; CDR3 protein: CASSGLGPTGANVLTF
clone size: few; J gene: TRBJ1-2; D gene: TRBD1; V gene: TRBV28; CDR3 DNA: TGTGCCAGCAGCCCCCCTGACAGGGCGAGAGGCTACACCTTC; CDR3 protein: CASSPPDRARGYTF
clone size: NA; J gene: TRBJ1-2; D gene: NA; V gene: TRBV15; CDR3 DNA: TGTGCCACCAGCAGAGAAGGGACCCGACCGAGGGACTATGGCTACACCTTC; CDR3 protein: CATSREGTRPRDYGYTF
clone size: NA; J gene: TRBJ2-7; D gene: NA; V gene: TRBV21-1; CDR3 DNA: TGTGCCAGCACCTACGGACCAGGACAGGGTATACGATATCCCCCCTACGAGCAGTACTTC; CDR3 protein: CASTYGPGQGIRYPPYEQYF
clone size: NA; J gene: TRBJ2-3; D gene: NA; V gene: TRBV9; CDR3 DNA: TGTGCCAGCAGCAATCCCTGGAGAGGCTCGGATACGCAGTATTTT; CDR3 protein: CASSNPWRGSDTQYF
clone size: NA; J gene: TRBJ2-1; D gene: TRBD2; V gene: TRBV10-3; CDR3 DNA: TGTGCCATCAGTCTAGCGGGAGAGAAAAATGAGCAGTTCTTC; CDR3 protein: CAISLAGEKNEQFF
clone size: NA; J gene: TRBJ2-7; D gene: TRBD1; V gene: TRBV25-1; CDR3 DNA: TGTGCCAGCAGTGAACCGGGGACAGGGTTGTACGAGCAGTACTTC; CDR3 protein: CASSEPGTGLYEQYF
clone size: NA; J gene: TRBJ1-2; D gene: NA; V gene: TRBV19; CDR3 DNA: TGTGCCAGTAGTCCACCCGGGTCCGGCGCGCCTTCATATGGCTACACCTTC; CDR3 protein: CASSPPGSGAPSYGYTF
clone size: once; J gene: TRBJ1-1; D gene: NA; V gene: TRBV7-3; CDR3 DNA: TGTGCCAGCAGCTTAGTAGGGCTGAACACTGAAGCTTTCTTT; CDR3 protein: CASSLVGLNTEAFF
clone size: NA; J gene: TRBJ2-2; D gene: NA; V gene: TRBV28; CDR3 DNA: TGTGCCAGCAGTACCCTTTTGGGGGAGCTGTTTTTT; CDR3 protein: CASSTLLGELFF
clone size: NA; J gene: TRBJ2-6; D gene: TRBD2; V gene: TRBV19; CDR3 DNA: TGTGCCAGTAGTCCCTTAGCGGGTACCAACTCTGGGGCCAACGTCCTGACTTTC; CDR3 protein: CASSPLAGTNSGANVLTF
clone size: NA; J gene: TRBJ2-1; D gene: NA; V gene: TRBV5-1; CDR3 DNA: TGCGCCAGCACCCTTCTACCGGGGGGCCCCTCCTACAATGAGCAGTTCTTC; CDR3 protein: CASTLLPGGPSYNEQFF
clone size: NA; J gene: TRBJ1-1; D gene: NA; V gene: TRBV19; CDR3 DNA: TGTGCCAGCGCACAGAGGAACACTGAAGCTTTCTTT; CDR3 protein: CASAQRNTEAFF
clone size: NA; J gene: TRBJ2-3; D gene: NA; V gene: TRBV9; CDR3 DNA: TGTGCCAGCACCCAGGGGGGAGGGGGGCCAGATACGCAGTATTTT; CDR3 protein: CASTQGGGGPDTQYF
clone size: few; J gene: TRBJ2-2; D gene: NA; V gene: TRBV6-4; CDR3 DNA: TGTGCCAGCAGTGACTCGCCAGGAGGATGCACCGGGGAGCTGTTTTTT; CDR3 protein: CASSDSPGGCTGELFF
clone size: NA; J gene: TRBJ1-4; D gene: NA; V gene: TRBV4-2; CDR3 DNA: TGTGCCAGCAGCCAAGCGACGGGCTCGTGGCAAAAACTGTTTTTT; CDR3 protein: CASSQATGSWQKLFF
clone size: NA; J gene: TRBJ1-2; D gene: TRBD1; V gene: TRBV11-2; CDR3 DNA: TGTGCCAGCAGCGCCGGACAGGGCTATGGCTACACCTTC; CDR3 protein: CASSAGQGYGYTF
clone size: NA; J gene: TRBJ1-1; D gene: NA; V gene: TRBV7-2; CDR3 DNA: TGTGCCAGCAGCTTAGATGGTGAAGCTTTCTTT; CDR3 protein: CASSLDGEAFF
clone size: NA; J gene: TRBJ2-7; D gene: TRBD2; V gene: TRBV23-1; CDR3 DNA: TGCGCCAGCAGTCCCCAAAGCGGGAGGGCCTTCTACGAGCAGTACTTC; CDR3 protein: CASSPQSGRAFYEQYF
clone size: NA; J gene: TRBJ2-1; D gene: TRBD2; V gene: TRBV25-1; CDR3 DNA: TGTGCCAGCAGTGAATCCCGCGGGAGGGCCAATGAGCAGTTCTTC; CDR3 protein: CASSESRGRANEQFF
clone size: NA; J gene: TRBJ1-5; D gene: NA; V gene: TRBV28; CDR3 DNA: TGTGCCAGCAGTTTCAGGCGGGAAAATCAGCCCCAGCATTTT; CDR3 protein: CASSFRRENQPQHF
clone size: once; J gene: TRBJ1-5; D gene: NA; V gene: TRBV2; CDR3 DNA: TGTGCCAGCGGAAGCTTCCTCAATCAGCCCCAGCATTTT; CDR3 protein: CASGSFLNQPQHF
clone size: NA; J gene: TRBJ2-7; D gene: TRBD2; V gene: TRBV28; CDR3 DNA: TGTGCCAGCAGATCTCCGGGAGGGGAGGAGCAGTACTTC; CDR3 protein: CASRSPGGEEQYF
clone size: NA; J gene: TRBJ2-2; D gene: NA; V gene: TRBV2; CDR3 DNA: TGTGCCAGCAGTCGGGCTAGCAGCAAGGGGGAGCTGTTTTTT; CDR3 protein: CASSRASSKGELFF
clone size: NA; J gene: TRBJ2-3; D gene: TRBD2; V gene: TRBV4-1; CDR3 DNA: TGCGCCAGCAGCCAAAGGGCGGGACTAGCGGACCCCGGGGATACGCAGTATTTT; CDR3 protein: CASSQRAGLADPGDTQYF
clone size: NA; J gene: TRBJ1-2; D gene: NA; V gene: TRBV7-8; CDR3 DNA: TGTGCCAGCAGCTTAAGGTCAGCATATGGCTACACCTTC; CDR3 protein: CASSLRSAYGYTF
clone size: NA; J gene: TRBJ1-5; D gene: NA; V gene: TRBV2; CDR3 DNA: TGTGCCAGCAGAGCCGACAGCGCGGCCACCCAGCATTTT; CDR3 protein: CASRADSAATQHF
clone size: NA; J gene: TRBJ2-1; D gene: TRBD2; V gene: TRBV5-1; CDR3 DNA: TGCGCCAGCAGGGATAGCGGGAGCTCCTACAATGAGCAGTTCTTC; CDR3 protein: CASRDSGSSYNEQFF
clone size: NA; J gene: TRBJ2-7; D gene: NA; V gene: TRBV5-1; CDR3 DNA: TGCGCCAGCAGCTTGGGGGGGGCTCACCCCTACGAGCAGTACTTC; CDR3 protein: CASSLGGAHPYEQYF
clone size: NA; J gene: TRBJ2-5; D gene: TRBD1; V gene: TRBV7-2; CDR3 DNA: TGTGCCAGCAGCTCACCGGGGACAGGGGGGACCCAGTACTTC; CDR3 protein: CASSSPGTGGTQYF
clone size: NA; J gene: TRBJ1-4; D gene: NA; V gene: TRBV7-2; CDR3 DNA: TGTGCCAGCAGCTTAGTGGGGGCTTCGCTGTTTTTT; CDR3 protein: CASSLVGASLFF
clone size: NA; J gene: TRBJ1-1; D gene: NA; V gene: TRBV11-2; CDR3 DNA: TGTGCCAGCAGCGGCCTCAGGGAAGGGTACACTGAAGCTTTCTTT; CDR3 protein: CASSGLREGYTEAFF
clone size: NA; J gene: TRBJ1-2; D gene: TRBD1; V gene: TRBV4-1; CDR3 DNA: TGCGCCAGCAGCCAAGACGGGACAGAAGGGAATGGCTACACCTTC; CDR3 protein: CASSQDGTEGNGYTF
clone size: NA; J gene: TRBJ2-1; D gene: NA; V gene: TRBV7-8; CDR3 DNA: TGTGCCAGCAGTCCACAGGCTCCCTCCTACAATGAGCAGTTCTTC; CDR3 protein: CASSPQAPSYNEQFF
clone size: once; J gene: TRBJ2-1; D gene: TRBD1; V gene: TRBV9; CDR3 DNA: TGTGCCAGCAGCCCCCTTGGGGACAGATACAATGAGCAGTTCTTC; CDR3 protein: CASSPLGDRYNEQFF
clone size: NA; J gene: TRBJ2-2; D gene: NA; V gene: TRBV5-6; CDR3 DNA: TGTGCCAGCAGCTTAGTAACGAGCGGGTGGAACACCGGGGAGCTGTTTTTT; CDR3 protein: CASSLVTSGWNTGELFF
clone size: few; J gene: TRBJ1-1; D gene: NA; V gene: TRBV28; CDR3 DNA: TGTGCCAGCAGTTTGACTAAAGCTGAAGCTTTCTTT; CDR3 protein: CASSLTKAEAFF
clone size: NA; J gene: TRBJ2-1; D gene: NA; V gene: TRBV6-1; CDR3 DNA: TGTGCCAGCAGTAAACCGAAGGCCTATGAGCAGTTCTTC; CDR3 protein: CASSKPKAYEQFF
clone size: NA; J gene: TRBJ2-1; D gene: NA; V gene: TRBV28; CDR3 DNA: TGTGCCAGCAGTTCGGGGGCTCGGTGGCGTAGCTCCTACAATGAGCAGTTCTTC; CDR3 protein: CASSSGARWRSSYNEQFF
clone size: NA; J gene: TRBJ2-4; D gene: TRBD2; V gene: TRBV28; CDR3 DNA: TGTGCCAGCAGTGTTCTAGCGGGGAGTATCGGGTCGGTTTACATTCAGTACTTC; CDR3 protein: CASSVLAGSIGSVYIQYF
clone size: few; J gene: TRBJ2-7; D gene: NA; V gene: TRBV20-1; CDR3 DNA: TGCAGTGCAGTACTAGCCTACGAGCAGTACTTC; CDR3 protein: CSAVLAYEQYF
clone size: NA; J gene: TRBJ2-3; D gene: TRBD2; V gene: TRBV7-3; CDR3 DNA: TGTGCCAGCAGCTCTCGACTGACTAGCGGGGATACGCAGTATTTT; CDR3 protein: CASSSRLTSGDTQYF
clone size: NA; J gene: TRBJ2-5; D gene: TRBD1; V gene: TRBV28; CDR3 DNA: TGTGCCAGCACCCGGACAGGGAGGAGGGAGACCCAGTACTTC; CDR3 protein: CASTRTGRRETQYF
clone size: NA; J gene: TRBJ1-4; D gene: TRBD1; V gene: TRBV7-3; CDR3 DNA: TGTGCCAGCAGCTTAGGACAGGGCCAAAAACTGTTTTTT; CDR3 protein: CASSLGQGQKLFF
clone size: NA; J gene: TRBJ2-5; D gene: NA; V gene: TRBV2; CDR3 DNA: TGTGCCAGCAGCTTGGTAGTTAGGCCCCCCCAAGAGACCCAGTACTTC; CDR3 protein: CASSLVVRPPQETQYF